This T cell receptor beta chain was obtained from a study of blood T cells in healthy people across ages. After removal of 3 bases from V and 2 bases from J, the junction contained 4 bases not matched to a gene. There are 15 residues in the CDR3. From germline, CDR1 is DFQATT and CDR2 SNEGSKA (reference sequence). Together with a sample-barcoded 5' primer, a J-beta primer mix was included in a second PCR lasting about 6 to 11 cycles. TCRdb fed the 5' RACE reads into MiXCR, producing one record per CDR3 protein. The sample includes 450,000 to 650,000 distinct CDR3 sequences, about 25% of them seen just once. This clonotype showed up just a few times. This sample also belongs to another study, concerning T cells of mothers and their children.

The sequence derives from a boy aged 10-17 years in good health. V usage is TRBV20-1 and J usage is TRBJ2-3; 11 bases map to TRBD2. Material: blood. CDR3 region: CSASLAGGHTDTQYF. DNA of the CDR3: TGCAGTGCTAGCCTAGCGGGGGGCCACACAGATACGCAGTATTTT.